The rows below give T cell receptor beta chains drawn from one sample of a study of shared clonotypes between healthy human individuals. Generated by immunoSEQ multiplex PCR, the TCRdb table keeps only in-frame clones and is missing some. Here the sample spans around 2.5 million clones, roughly 93% being singletons. Sequencing was carried out using naive CD4+ T cells from PBMCs. The receptors derive from a man aged 18-30 years in good health. Some clones in this sample may be carry-over from other donors' samples. Each CDR3 is given with its conserved first and last residue. Fields, in order: J gene, V gene, CDR3 length, CDR3 protein.

>TRBJ2-7|TRBV29-1|14
CSALGQGWSYEQYF
>TRBJ1-5|TRBV27|16
CASSPEGILGNQPQHF
>TRBJ2-5|TRBV7-2|16
CASSRGDLKVGETQYF
>TRBJ2-7|TRBV28|14
CASRTTGGAYEQYF
>TRBJ1-1|TRBV5-4|14
CASSPRGGSTEAFF
>TRBJ2-7|TRBV14|14
CASSRIAEAGGQYF
>TRBJ1-5|TRBV9|13
CASSAGINQPQHF
>TRBJ1-2|TRBV11-2|14
CASSPGVHLYGYTF
>TRBJ2-1|TRBV7-3|12
CASSLGTSEQFF
>TRBJ1-5|TRBV11-2|18
CASNKRGTEFYSNQPQHF
>TRBJ1-2|TRBV6-5|15
CASSRGQGADNGYTF
>TRBJ1-1|TRBV19|13
CASSRGGGTEAFF
>TRBJ1-2|TRBV5-1|14
CASSLVAANYGYTF
>TRBJ1-2|TRBV5-1|12
CASSLTAYGYTF
>TRBJ2-5|TRBV5-6|14
CASSRVAGVETQYF
>TRBJ2-3|TRBV9|15
CASSSIGLLTDTQYF
>TRBJ1-1|TRBV28|15
CASRPLPSERTEAFF
>TRBJ2-2|TRBV28|12
CASSFRTPPLFF
>TRBJ1-1|TRBV5-4|16
CASTRAGGYSDTEAFF
>TRBJ2-3|TRBV4-3|16
CASSQVTGPGTDTQYF
>TRBJ2-1|TRBV10-3|12
CAISEDGTRGFF
>TRBJ1-5|TRBV19|16
CASSALGQGGNQPQHF
>TRBJ2-2|TRBV6-1|14
CASRGQLNTGELFF
>TRBJ2-1|TRBV6-1|17
CASSEGRLAEAYNEQFF
>TRBJ2-3|TRBV7-3|17
CASSLTRTSGGTDTQYF
>TRBJ1-2|TRBV5-6|15
CASSHQIDSIYGYTF
>TRBJ1-1|TRBV7-2|16
CASSTTRQGMNTEAFF
>TRBJ2-5|TRBV27|15
CASSLLGQGGETQYF
>TRBJ2-1|TRBV2|15
CAALNLEISYNEQFF
>TRBJ1-2|TRBV5-1|14
CASSTGQGDYGYTF
>TRBJ1-4|TRBV16|15
CASSRTGGIFEKLFF
>TRBJ1-5|TRBV6-5|16
CASSYTDYYSNQPQHF
>TRBJ2-2|TRBV27|16
CASRPQASANTGELFF
>TRBJ2-7|TRBV9|16
CASSDGTSGRVGEQYF
>TRBJ1-4|TRBV28|17
CASTVPGGSGPNEKLFF
>TRBJ1-3|TRBV5-5|14
CASSFATVGNTIYF
>TRBJ1-5|TRBV5-4|15
CASSFWGAGNQPQHF
>TRBJ1-3|TRBV7-3|16
CASSLTHRSSGNTIYF
>TRBJ1-1|TRBV5-1|14
CASSLNPANTEAFF
>TRBJ1-5|TRBV19|11
CASSNNQPQHF